This is a list of T cell receptor beta chains from one sample in a study of blood T cell repertoires in COVID-19. The repertoire was sequenced with immunoSEQ multiplex PCR; TCRdb's copy has only in-frame clones and lacks some. The sample has some 320,000 clones, 85% seen once; the top ten hold approximately 1.9%. The sequencing sample was made of PBMCs or T cells enriched from blood (not recorded which). All receptors derive from a woman aged 25 to 39 who had been exposed to COVID-19. Each CDR3 is given with its conserved first and last residue. Each record gives: J gene, CDR3 length, clone size, V gene, CDR3 protein. Expanded clones get a size class; other rows say once, few or many, or leave the size out.

J gene: TRBJ2-7
CDR3 length: 15
clone size: .
V gene: TRBV28
CDR3 protein: CASIGGGQGAYEQYF

J gene: TRBJ1-1
CDR3 length: 17
clone size: once
V gene: TRBV11-2
CDR3 protein: CASSLGAWQGENTEAFF

J gene: TRBJ1-2
CDR3 length: 18
clone size: many
V gene: TRBV6-2/TRBV6-3
CDR3 protein: CASSYYWGQARFNYGYTF

J gene: TRBJ1-1
CDR3 length: 15
clone size: few
V gene: TRBV28
CDR3 protein: CASSPGDSHYTEAFF

J gene: TRBJ2-5
CDR3 length: 15
clone size: .
V gene: TRBV6-5
CDR3 protein: CASSYSPRELETQYF

J gene: TRBJ1-1
CDR3 length: 14
clone size: .
V gene: TRBV14
CDR3 protein: CASSLHYGSTEAFF

J gene: TRBJ2-7
CDR3 length: 10
clone size: .
V gene: TRBV12-3/TRBV12-4
CDR3 protein: CASLVGEQYF

J gene: TRBJ2-5
CDR3 length: 15
clone size: .
V gene: TRBV6-5
CDR3 protein: CASSYTGGAGETQYF

J gene: TRBJ2-3
CDR3 length: 16
clone size: .
V gene: TRBV7-3
CDR3 protein: CASSLGRDTSTDTQYF

J gene: TRBJ2-5
CDR3 length: 14
clone size: .
V gene: TRBV18
CDR3 protein: CASSPTPQGETQYF

J gene: TRBJ1-4
CDR3 length: 15
clone size: .
V gene: TRBV28
CDR3 protein: CASSLRTGKNEKLFF

J gene: TRBJ1-2
CDR3 length: 13
clone size: once
V gene: TRBV5-1
CDR3 protein: CASSLEGGYGYTF

J gene: TRBJ2-1
CDR3 length: 11
clone size: .
V gene: TRBV20-1
CDR3 protein: CSEDIYNEQFF

J gene: TRBJ1-4
CDR3 length: 14
clone size: .
V gene: TRBV10-1
CDR3 protein: CASSAATGQEKLFF

J gene: TRBJ1-4
CDR3 length: 14
clone size: .
V gene: TRBV6-5
CDR3 protein: CASSRGQGMEKLFF

J gene: TRBJ2-1
CDR3 length: 16
clone size: .
V gene: TRBV5-1
CDR3 protein: CASSLEGRGRDNEQFF

J gene: TRBJ1-5
CDR3 length: 15
clone size: .
V gene: TRBV6-5
CDR3 protein: CASSYSRYSNQPQHF

J gene: TRBJ2-5
CDR3 length: 16
clone size: few
V gene: TRBV10-3
CDR3 protein: CAISKDSGRAQETQYF

J gene: TRBJ1-5
CDR3 length: 16
clone size: once
V gene: TRBV11-2
CDR3 protein: CASSLGLVGGNQPQHF

J gene: TRBJ2-7
CDR3 length: 12
clone size: once
V gene: TRBV19
CDR3 protein: CASSSSSYEQYF

J gene: TRBJ2-7
CDR3 length: 18
clone size: .
V gene: TRBV5-1
CDR3 protein: CASNDRLAGELRGYEQYF

J gene: TRBJ1-6
CDR3 length: 18
clone size: .
V gene: TRBV3-1/TRBV3-2
CDR3 protein: CASSQTLGAAVYNSPLHF

J gene: TRBJ2-7
CDR3 length: 16
clone size: .
V gene: TRBV2
CDR3 protein: CASSEMGSGTTYEQYF

J gene: TRBJ1-2
CDR3 length: 15
clone size: .
V gene: TRBV2
CDR3 protein: CASSDGTGSDYGYTF

J gene: TRBJ1-5
CDR3 length: 14
clone size: .
V gene: TRBV18
CDR3 protein: CASSSGNSNQPQHF

J gene: TRBJ1-6
CDR3 length: 14
clone size: .
V gene: TRBV2
CDR3 protein: CASRAGTGRSPLHF

J gene: TRBJ2-3
CDR3 length: 15
clone size: .
V gene: TRBV5-1
CDR3 protein: CARCQGDSYTDTQYF

J gene: TRBJ2-1
CDR3 length: 13
clone size: .
V gene: TRBV29-1
CDR3 protein: CSGYGGAYNEQFF

J gene: TRBJ1-1
CDR3 length: 16
clone size: .
V gene: TRBV12-5
CDR3 protein: CASGLYPGGADTEAFF

J gene: TRBJ2-1
CDR3 length: 14
clone size: once
V gene: TRBV29-1
CDR3 protein: CSVEGGAGGNEQFF

J gene: TRBJ2-5
CDR3 length: 16
clone size: .
V gene: TRBV4-1
CDR3 protein: CASSQEGTNRQETQYF